The subject of this entry is one TCR beta chain. This entry is derived from a study of blood T cell repertoires in COVID-19. Assay: immunoSEQ multiplex PCR; the TCRdb copy retains only in-frame clones and omits some. Of 250,000 to 350,000 clones in the sample, approximately 89% are singletons; the top ten hold roughly an eighth. The ends lost 4 bases at V and 5 bases at J; junction bases unmatched: 10. This CDR3 is 16 amino acids long. CDR1 is SGHRS, CDR2 YFSETQ, per germline. The V gene is TRBV5-1, the J gene TRBJ2-1; 9 positions agree with TRBD1. Material for sequencing was peripheral blood. This clonotype was sampled from a woman aged 55-75 years with acute or convalescent COVID-19. CDR3 DNA: TGCGCCAGCAGCCAACAGGGGGCCCGAACCAACAATGAGCAGTTCTTC. This codes for CASSQQGARTNNEQFF.